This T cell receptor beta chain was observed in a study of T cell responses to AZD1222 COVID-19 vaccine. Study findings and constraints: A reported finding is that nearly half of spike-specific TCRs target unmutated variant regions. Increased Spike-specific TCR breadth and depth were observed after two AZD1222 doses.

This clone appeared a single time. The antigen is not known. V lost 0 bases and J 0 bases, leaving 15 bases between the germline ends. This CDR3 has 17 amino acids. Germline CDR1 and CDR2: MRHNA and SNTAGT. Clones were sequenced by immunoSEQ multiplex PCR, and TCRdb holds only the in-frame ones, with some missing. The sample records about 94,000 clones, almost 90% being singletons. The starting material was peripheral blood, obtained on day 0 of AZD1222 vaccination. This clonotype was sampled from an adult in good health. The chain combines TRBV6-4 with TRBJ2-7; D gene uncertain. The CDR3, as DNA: TGTGCCAGCAGTGACTCGAGTCCTGGCGGATACTCCTACGAGCAGTACTTC. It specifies CASSDSSPGGYSYEQYF.